The subject of this entry is one TCR beta chain. Its target antigen remains unknown. Base qualities are not recorded, but no much larger clone differs from it by a single base. TCRbeta CDR3 regions were amplified from genomic DNA by means of the immunoSEQ Assay, a bias-controlled multiplex PCR. The authors' analysis ran thus. The number of nucleated cells in each sample was estimated from the amplification of reference gene primers within the assay. To quantify the absolute abundance of each unique TCRbeta CDR3 rearrangement, sequence reads were collapsed and filtered. For each sample, productive Simpson clonality was calculated as the square root of Simpson's diversity index across productive rearrangements. Imported from immuneACCESS, the table was reduced by TCRdb to in-frame sequences with V and J called. These copies leave out some clones; in studies compared against another copy, an unresolved V gene accounts for under half, and the cause of the remainder is not known. V and J calls and clone size follow that table, whereas D and trimming were derived from the DNA. The sample yields about 250,000 clones; approximately 81% were counted once. The ten largest clones take up about 7.4% of the sample.

Trimming removed 1 base from V and 0 bases from J, leaving 10 bases between the germline ends. From the germline V gene, CDR1 is MGHRA and CDR2 is YSYEKL. The CDR3 covers 16 residues, taking in both the cysteine and the phenylalanine. CDR3 DNA is the only sequence kept; it has 48 bases, read in frame from the first base. Whole blood was collected in K2EDTA tubes by collaborating institutions according to the institutions' own protocols. For TCRbeta analysis, collaborators shipped samples in one of three forms: frozen whole blood, isolated PBMCs, or DNA extracted from either of those sample types. This sample was included in a study of blood T cell repertoires in COVID-19 (TCRdb year 2020). General notes on the study: Samples from collaborators originated in the United States, Italy and Spain and spanned both the acute and convalescent phases of COVID-19. Where available, HLA class I and class II types were obtained from metadata supplied by the sample provider rather than from assay-based typing. The samples were drawn from the first 160 participants of the ongoing ImmuneRACE study and from some 1,300 subjects provided by 6 global collaborators. Deeply sampled blood TCRbeta repertoires from subjects exposed to, actively infected with, or recovered from COVID-19 were included in the dataset. Sample metadata almost always included a de-identified subject ID, COVID-19 status, age in years and sex. The material from the prospective study consisted of cDNA or gDNA derived from T cells, B-cell-depleted T cells, or PBMCs. The repertoires were released in a freely available public database intended as a resource for research on the immune response to SARS-CoV-2.

Results the study describes overall, beyond this receptor: The amount of clinical and demographic metadata varied by source and participant and was provided uncurated.

The TCR sequence derives from a woman aged 80 or over with acute or convalescent COVID-19. The chain couples TRBV4-1 to TRBJ1-3, with TRBD1 tentatively as D gene (5 bases match). The sequenced material came from peripheral blood. The CDR3 here reads CASSQAPDSSGNTIYF. The nucleotide sequence reads as follows: TGCGCCAGCAGCCAAGCCCCCGACAGCTCTGGAAACACCATATATTTT.